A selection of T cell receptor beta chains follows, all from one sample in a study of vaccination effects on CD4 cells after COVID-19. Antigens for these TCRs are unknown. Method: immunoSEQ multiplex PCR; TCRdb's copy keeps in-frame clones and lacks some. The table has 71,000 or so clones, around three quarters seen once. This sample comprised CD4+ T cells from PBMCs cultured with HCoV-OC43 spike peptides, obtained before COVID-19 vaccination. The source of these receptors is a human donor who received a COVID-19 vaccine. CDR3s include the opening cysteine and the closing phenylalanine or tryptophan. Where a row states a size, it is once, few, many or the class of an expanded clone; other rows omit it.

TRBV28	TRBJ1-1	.	CASREPVGTLGPNTEAFF
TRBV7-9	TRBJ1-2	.	CASSLAGLQGARGYTF
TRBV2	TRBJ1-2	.	CASSRQGYRDYGYTF
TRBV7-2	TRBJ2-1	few	CASSLNRVVGEQFF
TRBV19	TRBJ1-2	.	CASTEEGQPYGYTF
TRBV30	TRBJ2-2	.	CAWRAGQGSTGELFF
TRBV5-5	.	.	CASSQGGNTIYF
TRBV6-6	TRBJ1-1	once	CASRGQNTEAFF
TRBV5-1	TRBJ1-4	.	CASSSGTGDEKLFF
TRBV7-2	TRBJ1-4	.	CASSGGQVLANEKLFF
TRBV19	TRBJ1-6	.	CASSPQGSSPLHF
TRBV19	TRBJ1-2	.	CATKRQGHASNYGYTF
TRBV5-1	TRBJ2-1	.	CASSLGMGDEQFF
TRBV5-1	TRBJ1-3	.	CASSLMTGGNTIYF
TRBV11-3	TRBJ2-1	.	CASSAEGGYNEQFF
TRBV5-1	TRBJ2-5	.	CASHFPGEETQYF
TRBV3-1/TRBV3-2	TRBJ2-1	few	CASSQDPGGYNEQFF
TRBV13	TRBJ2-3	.	CASSPRTNTDTQYF
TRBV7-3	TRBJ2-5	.	CASSLPPGSGGQETQYF
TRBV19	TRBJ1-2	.	CAARGLGAPRYGYTF
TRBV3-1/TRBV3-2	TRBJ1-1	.	CASSQSGTMNTEAFF
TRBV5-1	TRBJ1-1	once	CASSLVGGANTEAFF
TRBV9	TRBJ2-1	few	CASSVAGGVYNEQFF
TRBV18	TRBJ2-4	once	CASSPGTGVAKNIQYF
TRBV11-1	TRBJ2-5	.	CASSAFTSRETQYF
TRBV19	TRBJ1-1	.	CASSIGTSRATEAFF
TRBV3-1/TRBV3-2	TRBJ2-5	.	CASSQWGSPQETQYF
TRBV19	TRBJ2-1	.	CASGTSFSEQFF
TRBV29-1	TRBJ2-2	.	CGTGRAGELFF
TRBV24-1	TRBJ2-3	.	CATQLEHQTDTQYF
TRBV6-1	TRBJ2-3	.	CASSEALSKLAGHTQYF
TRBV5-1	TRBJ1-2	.	CASSFNPGQGGDYGYTF
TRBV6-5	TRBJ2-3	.	CASSTPGRVKDTQYF
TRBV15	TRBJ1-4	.	CATSRDNRGNEKLFF
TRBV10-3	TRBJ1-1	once	CAIRGQGRNTEAFF
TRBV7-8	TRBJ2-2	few	CASSLVRGNTGELFF
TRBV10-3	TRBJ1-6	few	CATSNRVDNSPLHF